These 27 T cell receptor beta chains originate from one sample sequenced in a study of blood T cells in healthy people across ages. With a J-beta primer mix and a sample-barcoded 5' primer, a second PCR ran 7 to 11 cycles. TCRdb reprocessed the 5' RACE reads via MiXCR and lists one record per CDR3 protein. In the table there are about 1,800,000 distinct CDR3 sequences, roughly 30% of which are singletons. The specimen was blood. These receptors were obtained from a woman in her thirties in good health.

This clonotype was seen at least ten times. CDR3: CASSWDSHQPQHF. The DNA for the CDR3 is TGTGCCAGCAGCTGGGACAGCCATCAGCCCCAGCATTTT. The V gene is TRBV12-3 or TRBV12-4, the J gene TRBJ1-5, with TRBD1 matching over 7 bases. This CDR3 is built from 13 residues. Germline trimming cut 6 bases from V and 5 bases from J; bases unmatched to any gene: 4.

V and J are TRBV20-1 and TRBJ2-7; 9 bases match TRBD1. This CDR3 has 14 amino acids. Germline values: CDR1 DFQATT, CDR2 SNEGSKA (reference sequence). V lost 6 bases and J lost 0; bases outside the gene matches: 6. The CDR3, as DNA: TGCAGTGCCTACGACAGGGGGAACTCCTACGAGCAGTACTTC. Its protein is CSAYDRGNSYEQYF.

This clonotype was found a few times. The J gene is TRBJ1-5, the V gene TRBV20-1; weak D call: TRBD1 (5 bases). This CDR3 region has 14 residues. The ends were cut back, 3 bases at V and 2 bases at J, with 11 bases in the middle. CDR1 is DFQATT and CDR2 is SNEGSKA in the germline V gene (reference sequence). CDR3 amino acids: CSASSRVGNQPQHF. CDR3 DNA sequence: TGCAGTGCTAGTTCCAGGGTAGGCAATCAGCCCCAGCATTTT.

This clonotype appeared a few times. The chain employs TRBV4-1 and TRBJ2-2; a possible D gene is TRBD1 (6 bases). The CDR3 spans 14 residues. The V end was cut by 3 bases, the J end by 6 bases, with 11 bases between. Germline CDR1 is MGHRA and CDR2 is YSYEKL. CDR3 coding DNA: TGCGCCAGCAGCCAGCCAACAGGGTCCGGGGAGCTGTTTTTT. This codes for CASSQPTGSGELFF.

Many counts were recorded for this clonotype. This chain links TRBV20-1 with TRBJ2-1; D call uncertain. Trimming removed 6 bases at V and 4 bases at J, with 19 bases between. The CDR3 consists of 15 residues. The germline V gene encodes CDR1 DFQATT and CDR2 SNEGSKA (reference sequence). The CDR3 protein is CSAYTSLARYNEQFF. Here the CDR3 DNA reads TGCAGTGCCTATACGAGCTTAGCCAGGTACAATGAGCAGTTCTTC.

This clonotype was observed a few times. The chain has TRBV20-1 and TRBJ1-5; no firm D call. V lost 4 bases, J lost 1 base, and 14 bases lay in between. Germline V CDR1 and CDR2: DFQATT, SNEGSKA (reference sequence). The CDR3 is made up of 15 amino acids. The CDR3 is CSAKPGLGSNQPQHF. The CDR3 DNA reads TGCAGTGCTAAACCGGGCCTGGGGAGCAATCAGCCCCAGCATTTT.

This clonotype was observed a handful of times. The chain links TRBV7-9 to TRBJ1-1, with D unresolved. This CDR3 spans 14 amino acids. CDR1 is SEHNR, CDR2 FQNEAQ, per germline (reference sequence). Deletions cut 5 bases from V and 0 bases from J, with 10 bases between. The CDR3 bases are TGTGCCAGCAGCCGCGGACTGATGAACACTGAAGCTTTCTTT. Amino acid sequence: CASSRGLMNTEAFF.

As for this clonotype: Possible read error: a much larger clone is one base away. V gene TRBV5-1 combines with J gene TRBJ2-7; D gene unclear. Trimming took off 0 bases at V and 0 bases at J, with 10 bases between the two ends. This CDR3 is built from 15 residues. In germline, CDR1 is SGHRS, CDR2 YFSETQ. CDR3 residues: CASSLEGPVSYEQYF. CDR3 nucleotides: TGCGCCAGCAGCTTGGAAGGGCCCGTCTCCTACGAGCAGTACTTC.

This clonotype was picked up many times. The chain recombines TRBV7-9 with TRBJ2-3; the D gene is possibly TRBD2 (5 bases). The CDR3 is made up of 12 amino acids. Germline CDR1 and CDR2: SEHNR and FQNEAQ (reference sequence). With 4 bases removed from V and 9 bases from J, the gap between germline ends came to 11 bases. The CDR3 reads CASSYNSGTQYF. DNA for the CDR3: TGTGCCAGCAGCTACAATTCGGGAACGCAGTATTTT.

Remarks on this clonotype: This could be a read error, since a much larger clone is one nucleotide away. The DNA for the CDR3 is TGCGCCAGCAGCCAAGATAGTACCGGGACAGGGGACTACGTGCAGTACTTC. It specifies CASSQDSTGTGDYVQYF. The gene calls are TRBV4-1 and TRBJ2-4, with TRBD1 identical over 10 bases. Unmatched junction bases numbered 15, after V lost 0 bases and J lost 13 bases. This CDR3 has 17 residues. From germline, CDR1 is MGHRA and CDR2 YSYEKL.

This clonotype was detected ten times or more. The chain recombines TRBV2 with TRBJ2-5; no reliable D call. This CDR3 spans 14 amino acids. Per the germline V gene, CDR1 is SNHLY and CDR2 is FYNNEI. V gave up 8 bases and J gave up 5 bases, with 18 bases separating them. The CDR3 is CASLEESIQETQYF. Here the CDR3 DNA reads TGTGCCAGCCTCGAGGAGTCCATTCAGGAGACCCAGTACTTC.

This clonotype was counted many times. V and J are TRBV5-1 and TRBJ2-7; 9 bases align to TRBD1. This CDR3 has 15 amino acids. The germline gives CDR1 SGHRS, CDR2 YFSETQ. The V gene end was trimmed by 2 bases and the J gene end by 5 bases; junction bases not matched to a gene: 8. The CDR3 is CASSLAGTGRDEQYF. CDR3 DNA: TGCGCCAGCAGCTTAGCCGGGACAGGGCGGGACGAGCAGTACTTC.

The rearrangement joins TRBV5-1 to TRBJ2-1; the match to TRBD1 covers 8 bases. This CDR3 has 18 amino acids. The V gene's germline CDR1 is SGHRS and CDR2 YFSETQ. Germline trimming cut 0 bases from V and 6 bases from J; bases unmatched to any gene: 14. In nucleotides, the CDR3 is TGCGCCAGCAGCTTGGCCGGGCGACAGGGGAAGGAGGGCAATGAGCAGTTCTTC. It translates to CASSLAGRQGKEGNEQFF.

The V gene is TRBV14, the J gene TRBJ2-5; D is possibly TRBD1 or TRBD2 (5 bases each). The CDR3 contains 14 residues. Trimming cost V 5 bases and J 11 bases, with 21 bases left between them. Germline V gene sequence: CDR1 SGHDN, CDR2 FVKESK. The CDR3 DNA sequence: TGTGCCAGCAGCACACTAGGGGTCTACAATGAGCAGTACTTC. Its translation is CASSTLGVYNEQYF. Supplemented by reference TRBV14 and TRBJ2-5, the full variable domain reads EAGVTQFPSHSVIEKGQTVTLRCDPISGHDNLYWYRRVMGKEIKFLLHFVKESKQDESGMPNNRFLAERTGGTYSTLKVQPAELEDSGVYFCASSTLGVYNEQYFGPGTRLLVL.

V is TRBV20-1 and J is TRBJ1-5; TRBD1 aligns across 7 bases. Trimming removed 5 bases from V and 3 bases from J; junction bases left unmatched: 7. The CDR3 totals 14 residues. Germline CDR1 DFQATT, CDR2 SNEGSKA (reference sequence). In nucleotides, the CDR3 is TGCAGTGCTCAGACAGGGTTCTACAATCAGCCCCAGCATTTT. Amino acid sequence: CSAQTGFYNQPQHF.

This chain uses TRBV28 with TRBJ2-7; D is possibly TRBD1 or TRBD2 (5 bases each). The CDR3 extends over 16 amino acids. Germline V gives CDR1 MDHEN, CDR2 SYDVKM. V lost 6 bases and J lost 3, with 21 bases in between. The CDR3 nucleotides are TGTGCCAGCAGCCTCCGGGACCGCCTAAAAAACTACGAGCAGTACTTC. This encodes CASSLRDRLKNYEQYF.

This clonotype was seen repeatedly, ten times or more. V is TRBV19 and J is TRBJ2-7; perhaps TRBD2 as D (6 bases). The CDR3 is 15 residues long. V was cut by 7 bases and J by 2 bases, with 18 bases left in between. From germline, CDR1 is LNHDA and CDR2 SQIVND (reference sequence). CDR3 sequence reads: CASTPEGRLTYEQYF. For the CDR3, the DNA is TGTGCCAGTACCCCGGAGGGGAGACTGACCTACGAGCAGTACTTC.

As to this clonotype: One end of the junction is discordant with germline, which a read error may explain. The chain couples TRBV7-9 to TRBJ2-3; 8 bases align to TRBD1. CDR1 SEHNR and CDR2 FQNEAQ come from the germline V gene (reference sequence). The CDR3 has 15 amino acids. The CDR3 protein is CASSFAGQGTDTKYF. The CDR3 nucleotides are TGTGCCAGCAGCTTCGCCGGACAGGGAACAGATACGAAGTATTTT.

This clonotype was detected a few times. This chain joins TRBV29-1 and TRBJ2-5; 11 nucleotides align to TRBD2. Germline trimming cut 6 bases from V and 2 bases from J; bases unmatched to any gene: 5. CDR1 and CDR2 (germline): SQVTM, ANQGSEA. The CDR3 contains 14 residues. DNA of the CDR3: TGCAGCGTAGATGGGACTAGCGGACAAGAGACCCAGTACTTC. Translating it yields CSVDGTSGQETQYF.

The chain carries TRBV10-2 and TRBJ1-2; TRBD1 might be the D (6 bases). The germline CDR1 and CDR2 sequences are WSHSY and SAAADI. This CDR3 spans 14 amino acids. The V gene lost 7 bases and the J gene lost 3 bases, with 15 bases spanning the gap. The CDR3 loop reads CASTPNRDHYGYTF. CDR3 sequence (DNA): TGCGCCAGCACCCCGAACAGGGACCACTATGGCTACACCTTC.

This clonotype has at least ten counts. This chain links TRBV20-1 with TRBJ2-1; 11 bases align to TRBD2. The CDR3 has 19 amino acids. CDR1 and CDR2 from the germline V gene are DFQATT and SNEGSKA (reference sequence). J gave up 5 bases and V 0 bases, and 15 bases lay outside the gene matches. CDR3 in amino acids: CSARDTLTSGAGNNNEQFF. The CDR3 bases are TGCAGTGCTAGAGATACCTTGACTAGCGGGGCAGGAAACAACAATGAGCAGTTCTTC.

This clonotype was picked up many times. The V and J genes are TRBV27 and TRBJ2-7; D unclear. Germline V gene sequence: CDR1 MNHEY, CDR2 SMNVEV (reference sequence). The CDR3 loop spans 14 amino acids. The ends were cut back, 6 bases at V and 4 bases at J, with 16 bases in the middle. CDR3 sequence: CASSLYPGAYEQYF. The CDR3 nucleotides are TGTGCCAGCAGCCTTTACCCGGGTGCTTACGAGCAGTACTTC.

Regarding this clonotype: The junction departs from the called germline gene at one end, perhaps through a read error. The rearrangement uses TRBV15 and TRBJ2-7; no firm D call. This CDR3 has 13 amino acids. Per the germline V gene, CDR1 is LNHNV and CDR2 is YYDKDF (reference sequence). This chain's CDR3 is CATSRESSCEQYF. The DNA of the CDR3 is TGTGCCACCAGCAGAGAATCCTCCTGCGAGCAGTACTTC.

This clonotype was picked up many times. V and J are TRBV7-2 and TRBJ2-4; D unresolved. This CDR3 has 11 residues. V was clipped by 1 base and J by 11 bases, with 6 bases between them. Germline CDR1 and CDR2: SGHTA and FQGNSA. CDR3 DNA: TGTGCCAGCAGCTTAGGTTTAGTTCAGTACTTC. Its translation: CASSLGLVQYF.

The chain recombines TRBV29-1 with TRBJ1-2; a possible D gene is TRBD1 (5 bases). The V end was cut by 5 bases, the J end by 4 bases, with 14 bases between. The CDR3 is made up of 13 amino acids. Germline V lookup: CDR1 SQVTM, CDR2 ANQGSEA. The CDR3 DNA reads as TGCAGCGTTCCAGACAGTCCGATCTATGGCTACACCTTC. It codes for CSVPDSPIYGYTF.

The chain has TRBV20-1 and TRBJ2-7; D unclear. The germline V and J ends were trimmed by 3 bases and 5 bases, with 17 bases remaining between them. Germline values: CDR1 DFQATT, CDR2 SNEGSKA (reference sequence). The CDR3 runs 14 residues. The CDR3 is CSARGPNTRHEQYF. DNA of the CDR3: TGCAGTGCTAGGGGCCCGAACACTCGCCACGAGCAGTACTTC.

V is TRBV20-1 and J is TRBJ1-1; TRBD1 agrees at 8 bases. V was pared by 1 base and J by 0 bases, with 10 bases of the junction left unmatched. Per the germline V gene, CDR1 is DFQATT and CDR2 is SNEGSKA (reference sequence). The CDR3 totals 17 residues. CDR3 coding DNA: TGCAGTGCTAGAGGGCTTATCCCGGGACAGGTGAACACTGAAGCTTTCTTT. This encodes CSARGLIPGQVNTEAFF.